Only a few counts were recorded for the clone carrying this T cell receptor beta chain. Its antigen is undetermined. RNA extraction was followed by reverse transcription into cDNA, which acted as the sequencing template. Data came from immunoSEQ multiplex PCR; TCRdb stores just in-frame clones and leaves some out. The table has roughly 64,000 clones, about 40% seen once; the top ten hold 51%. This record belongs to a study of CD8+ T cells in alopecia areata. Study results and caveats: Scalp samples also contribute reads from the resident alphabeta T cells found in normal skin. Scalp lesions, especially in alopecia totalis/universalis, had higher clonality than normal scalp. Whereas mice showed it more clearly, TCR sharing across patients was murkier, possibly because of HLA.

Alopecia areata patients provided lesional scalp punch biopsies and peripheral blood, both collected for the study. J lost 5 bases, V lost 5 bases, and 10 bases had no gene match. Germline values: CDR1 LNHDA, CDR2 SQIVND (reference sequence). The CDR3 runs 15 residues. This TCR came from a human donor with alopecia areata. The chain is built from TRBV19 and TRBJ2-7, with 9 bases lining up with TRBD2. Sequencing was done on a sample of NKG2D-low CD8+ T cells sorted from blood. CDR3 sequence reads: CASSLKRGTSNEQYF. CDR3 DNA sequence: TGTGCCAGTAGTCTAAAAAGAGGGACTAGCAACGAGCAGTACTTC. Combining the CDR3 with reference TRBV19 and TRBJ2-7 gives the whole variable domain DGGITQSPKYLFRKEGQNVTLSCEQNLNHDAMYWYRQDPGQGLRLIYYSQIVNDFQKGDIAEGYSVSREKKESFPLTVTSAQKNPTAFYLCASSLKRGTSNEQYFGPGTRLTVT.